Detailed here is one TCR beta chain. What it binds is unknown. The record originates from a study of cytomegalovirus exposure and HLA in healthy donors. Whole-study results and caveats: Cytomegalovirus-associated status was assigned to 164 TCR beta chains. Relative to equally common others, HLA-associated TCR beta chains showed greater clonal expansion in a later analysis.

The PCR contained 60 Vbeta and 13 Jbeta primers. Here immunoSEQ multiplex PCR was the method, and the copy in TCRdb shows in-frame clones only, minus some. The sample has fewer than 80,000 clones, 70% to 75% seen once; the top ten hold about 4.9%. Trimming cost V 6 bases and J 6 bases, with 11 bases left between them. This CDR3 is built from 13 residues. Germline CDR1 and CDR2: MNHEY and SMNVEV (reference sequence). Material for sequencing was PBMCs. The clonotype originates from a woman in her twenties or thirties in good health and CMV-seronegative. This rearrangement joins TRBV27 to TRBJ1-4, with D possibly being TRBD1 (5 bases). The chain's CDR3 is CASRGQGDEKLFF. The DNA for the CDR3 is TGTGCCAGCAGGGGCCAGGGCGATGAAAAACTGTTTTTT.